This passage covers 26 T cell receptor beta chains from one sample sequenced in a study of T cell changes during pregnancy in multiple sclerosis. Sequencing used immunoSEQ multiplex PCR; TCRdb keeps in-frame clones, though not all of them. The repertoire holds about 38,000 clones, with approximately 90% as singletons. This specimen was CD4+ T cells from peripheral blood mononuclear cells, taken in the third trimester of pregnancy. These receptors originate from a female donor in good health, enrolled as a control in a pregnancy study.

This chain connects TRBV5-5 to TRBJ2-5, with a weak D call TRBD1 (6 bases). V was clipped by 3 bases and J by 0 bases, with 12 bases between them. The CDR3 has 15 residues. Germline V lookup: CDR1 SGHKS, CDR2 YYEKEE (reference sequence). For the CDR3, the DNA is TGTGCCAGCAGCTACCTCAGGGGAGACCAAGAGACCCAGTACTTC. As protein: CASSYLRGDQETQYF.

This chain links TRBV6-1 with TRBJ2-3, with a tentative D call TRBD2 (7 bases). The V gene's germline CDR1 is MNHNS and CDR2 SASEGT. Trimming left V 3 bases short and J 2 bases short, with 9 bases between. The CDR3 is 14 residues long. Here the CDR3 reads CASSDGGHTDTQYF. The CDR3 DNA follows: TGTGCCAGCAGTGACGGGGGGCACACAGATACGCAGTATTTT.

The chain has TRBV30 and TRBJ2-1; 9 bases are a match to TRBD2. This CDR3 has 14 amino acids. V lost 2 bases, J lost 7 bases, and 6 bases stayed unmatched. From germline, CDR1 is GTSNPN and CDR2 SVGIG (reference sequence). CDR3 sequence reads: CAWSKSGGTNEQFF. CDR3 DNA sequence: TGTGCCTGGAGTAAGAGCGGGGGGACGAATGAGCAGTTCTTC.

V is TRBV29-1 and J is TRBJ1-2; the D is unclear. Trimming stripped 4 bases from V and 1 base from J, with 4 bases between. This CDR3 contains 11 residues. Per germline, CDR1 SQVTM and CDR2 ANQGSEA. In DNA form, the CDR3 reads TGCAGCGTTGGCGATAACTATGGCTACACCTTC. This codes for CSVGDNYGYTF.

The chain carries TRBV27 and TRBJ1-1; 8 nucleotides match TRBD1. The CDR3 is 14 amino acids. CDR1 and CDR2 (germline): MNHEY, SMNVEV (reference sequence). Trimming cost V 4 bases and J 4 bases; bases outside gene matches: 5. CDR3 sequence: CASSYGQGSTEAFF. CDR3 DNA sequence: TGTGCCAGCAGTTACGGACAGGGAAGCACTGAAGCTTTCTTT.

The chain carries TRBV30 and TRBJ2-1; D may be TRBD1 (5 bases). Germline V gene sequence: CDR1 GTSNPN, CDR2 SVGIG (reference sequence). The ends were cut back, 3 bases at V and 2 bases at J, with 11 bases in the middle. The CDR3 has 14 amino acids. In DNA form, the CDR3 reads TGTGCCTGGAGCCCAGGGATGGCCTACAATGAGCAGTTCTTC. Residues: CAWSPGMAYNEQFF.

This rearrangement joins TRBV19 to TRBJ2-5, with D perhaps TRBD2 (6 bases). Germline CDR1 is LNHDA and CDR2 is SQIVND (reference sequence). The CDR3 consists of 14 residues. Between the trimmed V and J ends, which lost 6 bases and 5 bases, there was a span of 16 bases. The CDR3 here is CASRRDWVGETQYF. The CDR3 region has the DNA TGTGCCAGTAGAAGGGACTGGGTGGGTGAGACCCAGTACTTC.

The chain has TRBV7-5 and TRBJ1-4; no DNA check was done on the table's D call, TRBD1. TRBV7-5 is recorded as a pseudogene. This CDR3 spans 15 amino acids. The CDR3 DNA follows: TGTGCCAGAAGCGGGGGGACAGGGGGCTGGGAAAAACTGTTTTTT. Residues: CARSGGTGGWEKLFF.

This chain joins TRBV5-4 and TRBJ1-1; a weak D match, TRBD1 (5 bases). V shed 3 bases and J shed 1 base, with 13 bases lying between them. Germline lookup yields CDR1 SGHNT and CDR2 YYREEE (reference sequence). The CDR3 is made up of 15 amino acids. In nucleotides, the CDR3 is TGTGCCAGCAGCTCAGATCCCGGACAGAACACTGAAGCTTTCTTT. It specifies CASSSDPGQNTEAFF.

This chain uses TRBV28 with TRBJ1-6; no reliable D call. Between the trimmed V and J ends, which lost 2 bases and 8 bases, there was a span of 10 bases. Germline V gives CDR1 MDHEN, CDR2 SYDVKM. The CDR3 is 14 residues long. The CDR3 DNA reads TGTGCCAGCAGTTTAATCGAGGATGATTCACCCCTCCACTTT. Translated, it gives CASSLIEDDSPLHF. Complete variable domain (other parts from reference TRBV28 and TRBJ1-6): DVKVTQSSRYLVKRTGEKVFLECVQDMDHENMFWYRQDPGLGLRLIYFSYDVKMKEKGDIPEGYSVSREKKERFSLILESASTNQTSMYLCASSLIEDDSPLHFGNGTRLTVT.

V and J are TRBV7-9 and TRBJ1-1; a weak D match, TRBD1 (5 bases). Germline CDR1 and CDR2: SEHNR and FQNEAQ (reference sequence). V dropped 2 bases and J dropped 5 bases, with 9 bases sitting between them. CDR3 size: 13 residues. The CDR3 region has the DNA TGTGCCAGCAGCTTACCGGGGGGGACTGAAGCTTTCTTT. It codes for CASSLPGGTEAFF.

This clone was observed a single time. The chain combines TRBV6-5 with TRBJ1-2; D call uncertain. This CDR3 has 15 amino acids. V was pared by 2 bases and J by 8 bases, with 18 bases between. Per germline, CDR1 MNHEY and CDR2 SVGAGI. Here the CDR3 DNA reads TGTGCCAGCAGTTACAATCTCCAAAGTAAGCAAGGCTACACCTTC. It codes for CASSYNLQSKQGYTF.

This clone has more than one count but fewer than ten. This sequence joins TRBV5-1 and TRBJ2-1; 7 nucleotides line up with TRBD2. The germline V gene has CDR1 SGHRS and CDR2 YFSETQ. With V trimmed by 3 bases and J by 2 bases, 8 bases remained unmatched. The CDR3 consists of 16 residues. The DNA for the CDR3 is TGCGCCAGCAGCTCCGGGGGGACCGGACCCTACAATGAGCAGTTCTTC. This codes for CASSSGGTGPYNEQFF.

The chain is built from TRBV5-1 and TRBJ2-3; no definite D call. The CDR3 spans 14 residues. From germline, CDR1 is SGHRS and CDR2 YFSETQ. V was clipped by 4 bases and J by 4 bases, with 13 bases between them. The CDR3, as DNA: TGCGCCAGCAGCACCATCTCCTCAGCAGATACGCAGTATTTT. This sequence encodes CASSTISSADTQYF.

This clone was seen only a few times. The CDR3 bases are TGTGCCAGCAGCTTAGAGGCAGGGCGCACTGAAGCTTTCTTT. This encodes CASSLEAGRTEAFF. The V call is TRBV7-9, the J call TRBJ1-1; possibly TRBD1 for D (5 bases). The germline V gene has CDR1 SEHNR and CDR2 FQNEAQ (reference sequence). The CDR3 covers 14 residues. V lost 1 base to trimming and J lost 4 bases, with 10 bases between them.

CDR3 in DNA: TGTGCCAGCAGCCGACAGGGGAACACTGAAGCTTTCTTT. It is translated as CASSRQGNTEAFF. The V and J genes are TRBV7-8 and TRBJ1-1; 7 bases agree with TRBD1. V shed 5 bases and J 1 base; nucleotides not matched to a gene: 1. CDR1 and CDR2 from the germline V gene are SGHVS and FQNEAQ. This CDR3 is built from 13 residues.

The chain uses TRBV28 and TRBJ1-2; 11 bases agree with TRBD1. Per the germline V gene, CDR1 is MDHEN and CDR2 is SYDVKM. After removal of 5 bases from V and 4 bases from J, the junction contained 6 bases not matched to a gene. The CDR3 is 15 residues long. CDR3 nucleotides: TGTGCCAGCAGTAAAGGGACAGGGGGACCCTATGGCTACACCTTC. This encodes CASSKGTGGPYGYTF.

This rearrangement joins TRBV5-1 to TRBJ1-1; no firm D call. Germline loops: CDR1 SGHRS, CDR2 YFSETQ. Deletions cut 4 bases from V and 5 bases from J, with 12 bases between. This CDR3 contains 13 residues. The CDR3 nucleotides read TGCGCCAGCAGCGGAGAGGGTGGAACTGAAGCTTTCTTT. Residues: CASSGEGGTEAFF.

The gene calls are TRBV27 and TRBJ2-4, with 12 bases fitting TRBD2. CDR1 MNHEY and CDR2 SMNVEV come from the germline V gene (reference sequence). The V and J ends lost 5 bases and 3 bases, in that order; junction bases with no gene match: 11. This CDR3 has 18 amino acids. CDR3 amino acids: CASSPSLGLAGFKNIQYF. The CDR3 DNA sequence: TGTGCCAGCAGTCCCTCTCTCGGACTAGCGGGATTCAAAAACATTCAGTACTTC.

V and J are TRBV30 and TRBJ1-3; D perhaps matches TRBD1 (5 bases). Trimming shortened V by 4 bases and J by 4 bases, and 8 bases separated the two germline ends. The CDR3 covers 12 residues. CDR1 GTSNPN and CDR2 SVGIG come from the germline V gene (reference sequence). CDR3 sequence: CAWNRGGNTIYF. CDR3 in DNA: TGTGCCTGGAATAGGGGCGGAAACACCATATATTTT.

The rearrangement joins TRBV2 to TRBJ2-4; 7 bases fit TRBD1. CDR1 and CDR2 from the germline V gene are SNHLY and FYNNEI. The J segment lost 0 bases and the V segment lost 9 bases, leaving 8 bases of the junction unmatched. CDR3 size: 15 residues. The CDR3 loop reads CASGGQIIAKNIQYF. The CDR3 nucleotides read TGTGCCAGTGGGGGACAGATAATAGCCAAAAACATTCAGTACTTC.

This chain uses TRBV5-1 with TRBJ2-5, with D possibly matching TRBD2 (6 bases). V was clipped by 0 bases and J by 14 bases, with 14 bases between them. This CDR3 contains 12 residues. The germline gives CDR1 SGHRS, CDR2 YFSETQ. CDR3: CASSLDAGRTYF. DNA of the CDR3: TGCGCCAGCAGCTTGGATGCAGGGAGGACTTACTTC.

The chain has TRBV1 and TRBJ2-1; the table's D call, TRBD1, was not checked against the DNA. TRBV1 represents a pseudogene. This CDR3 contains 13 residues. CDR3 sequence reads: CTGTRIWGQVGFF. CDR3 in DNA: TGCACCGGAACCCGGATCTGGGGACAAGTGGGGTTCTTC.

J is TRBJ1-1 and V is TRBV11-2; D unresolved. V lost 3 bases and J lost 5, with 10 bases in between. CDR1 and CDR2 from the germline V gene are SGHAT and FQNNGV. The length of the CDR3 is 13 residues. The CDR3 spells CASSFLFETEAFF. The CDR3 bases are TGTGCCAGCAGCTTTCTATTCGAGACTGAAGCTTTCTTT.

Here the CDR3 DNA reads TGTGCCAGCAGCTGGGGGGGCTACAATGAGCAGTTCTTC. Translated, it gives CASSWGGYNEQFF. This chain links TRBV7-2 with TRBJ2-1, with 7 bases identical to TRBD2. CDR3 length: 13 amino acids. Germline-derived CDR1 and CDR2 are SGHTA and FQGNSA. J lost 3 bases, V lost 4 bases, and 0 bases had no gene match.

V and J are TRBV5-1 and TRBJ1-4; no definite D call. This CDR3 comprises 16 residues. V was shortened by 4 bases and J by 7 bases, with 20 bases between the two germline ends. Germline assignment: CDR1 SGHRS and CDR2 YFSETQ. The CDR3 nucleotides are TGCGCCAGCAGCCTACGCGACGGGAGAGGGAGTGAAAAACTGTTTTTT. Its protein is CASSLRDGRGSEKLFF.